The clone carrying this T cell receptor (beta chain) came up many times. The target antigen is unknown. There are 15 residues in the CDR3. The ends were cut back, 5 bases at V and 0 bases at J, with 13 bases in the middle. Germline values: CDR1 SGHNT, CDR2 YYREEE (reference sequence). The beta constant-region primer was an equimolar mix of two oligonucleotides covering TRBC1 and TRBC2. The cDNA 3' end received a ligated single-stranded oligonucleotide carrying the SP2 primer and a 12-nucleotide UMI. The ligated cDNA underwent four PCR rounds using SP2 and nested alpha and beta constant-region primers. TCRdb ran MiXCR on the UMI-ligation and nested PCR reads and lists one entry per CDR3 protein. The sample comprises 89,000 or so distinct CDR3 sequences, about an eighth of which are singletons, and around 0.9% rests with the top ten. The data stem from a study of naive and memory T cell subsets. Overall study findings and caveats: TCR counts from RNA may reflect activation-linked expression changes.

This rearrangement joins TRBV5-4 to TRBJ2-3; D unresolved. The sequencing sample was made of central memory CD4+ T cells from blood. The sequence came from a human donor in good health. The CDR3 sequence: CASSYGSASTDTQYF. Here the CDR3 DNA reads TGTGCCAGCAGTTACGGTTCGGCTAGCACAGATACGCAGTATTTT. The whole variable domain, filled in from reference TRBV5-4 and TRBJ2-3, reads ETGVTQSPTHLIKTRGQQVTLRCSSQSGHNTVSWYQQALGQGPQFIFQYYREEENGRGNFPPRFSGLQFPNYSSELNVNALELDDSALYLCASSYGSASTDTQYFGPGTRLTVL.